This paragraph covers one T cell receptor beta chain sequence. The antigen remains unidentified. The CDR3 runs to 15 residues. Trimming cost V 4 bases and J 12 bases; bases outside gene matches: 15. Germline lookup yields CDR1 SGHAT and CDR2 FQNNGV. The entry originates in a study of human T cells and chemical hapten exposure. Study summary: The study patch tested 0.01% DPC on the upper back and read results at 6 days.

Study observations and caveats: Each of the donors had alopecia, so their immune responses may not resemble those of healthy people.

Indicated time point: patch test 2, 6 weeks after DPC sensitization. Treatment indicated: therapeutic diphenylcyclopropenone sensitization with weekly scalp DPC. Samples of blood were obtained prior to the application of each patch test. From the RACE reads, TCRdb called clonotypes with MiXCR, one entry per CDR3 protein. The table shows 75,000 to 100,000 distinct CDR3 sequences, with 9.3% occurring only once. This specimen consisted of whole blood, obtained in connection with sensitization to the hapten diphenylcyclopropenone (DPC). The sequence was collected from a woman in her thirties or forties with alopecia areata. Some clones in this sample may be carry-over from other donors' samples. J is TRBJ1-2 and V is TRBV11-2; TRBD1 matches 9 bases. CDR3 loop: CASSSGMGQGHRDTF. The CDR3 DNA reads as TGTGCCAGCAGCTCCGGGATGGGACAGGGCCACCGGGACACCTTC.